This record concerns one T cell receptor (beta chain) sequence. The sample holds one count of this clone. Its antigen target is currently unknown. No clone much larger than this one lies a single base away; base qualities are absent. The data were obtained in a study of blood T cell repertoires in COVID-19 (TCRdb year 2020). About the investigation overall: The collaborator samples originated in the United States, Italy and Spain and spanned the acute and convalescent phases of COVID-19. The prospective study material was composed of cDNA or gDNA derived from T cells, B-cell-depleted T cells, or PBMCs. Deeply sampled blood TCRbeta repertoires from subjects exposed to, actively infected with, or recovered from COVID-19 were included in the dataset. The repertoires were released in a freely available public database intended as a resource for research on the immune response to SARS-CoV-2. The samples were drawn from the first 160 participants of the ongoing ImmuneRACE study and from over 950 subjects provided by 6 global collaborators. A de-identified subject ID, COVID-19 status, age in years and sex were almost always included in the sample metadata. Where available, HLA class I and class II types were obtained from metadata supplied by the sample provider rather than from assay-based typing.

Broad study findings and their caveats: Clinical and demographic metadata were provided uncurated, with the amount varying by source and participant.

The immunoSEQ Assay, a bias-controlled multiplex PCR, was used to amplify TCRbeta CDR3 regions from genomic DNA. Regarding the original processing steps: Within the assay, amplification of reference gene primers was used to estimate how many nucleated cells each sample contained. Sequence reads were collapsed and filtered to measure the absolute abundance of every unique TCRbeta CDR3 rearrangement. For each sample, productive Simpson clonality was calculated by taking the square root of Simpson's diversity index across productive rearrangements. This immuneACCESS table, as held by TCRdb, lists in-frame sequences with V and J called but not all clones. Of the missing ones, under half trace to an unresolved V gene in checked studies; the others have no known cause. V and J calls and clone size are as listed in that table; D and trimming were resolved from the DNA. This sample lists approximately 200,000 clones; 65% to 85% were detected once. The ten largest clones take up approximately 7.6% of the sample.

Enrolling through a virtual design, the prospective study's participants ranged in age from roughly 18 to 89 years and lived across about two dozen United States geographic areas. Cohort assignment in the prospective study relied on participant-reported clinical history from a screening survey and a study questionnaire. For ImmuneRACE Cohort 3, a participant was defined as recovered based on two consecutive negative NP/OP PCR tests, clearance by a healthcare professional, or resolution of symptoms. In the prospective study, whole blood, serum and a nasopharyngeal or oropharyngeal swab were collected from each participant by mobile phlebotomists. Participants in the prospective study had the option to provide additional blood draws and questionnaires over a 2-month period. Blood samples from the prospective study were shipped frozen or at room temperature prior to DNA extraction. Per the germline V gene (reference sequence), GTSNPN is the CDR1 and SVGIG is the CDR2. Germline trimming amounts to 3 bases on V and 3 bases on J, with 5 as the count of junction bases outside the gene matches. From its cysteine to its phenylalanine, the CDR3 spans 14 amino acids. Only the CDR3 DNA is retained, 42 bases long and in frame from the first base.

What was sequenced was PBMCs or T cells enriched from blood (not recorded which). The rearrangement combines TRBV30 with TRBJ1-2, with TRBD1 matching 9 junction bases. The clonotype was recovered from a man aged 35 to 55 who had recovered from COVID-19. The DNA sequence is TGTGCCTGGAGGCGGACAGGGGAGTACTATGGCTACACCTTC. Translated, this gives CAWRRTGEYYGYTF.